The 9 T cell receptor beta chains given below trace back to one sample, sequenced in a study of cytomegalovirus exposure and HLA in healthy donors. PCR primers comprised 60 Vbeta and 13 Jbeta primers. Profiling relied on immunoSEQ multiplex PCR, and the TCRdb table lists in-frame clones only, not all of them. This sample yields under 200,000 clones, of which around 90% are seen a single time; less than 1.3% belongs to the top ten. The sequenced material came from PBMCs. The receptors stem from a boy aged 2 to 10 in good health and CMV-seronegative.

V is TRBV28 and J is TRBJ1-4; 12 bases are a match to TRBD1. V shed 1 base and J 16 bases; nucleotides not matched to a gene: 10. This CDR3 has 15 residues. Germline values: CDR1 MDHEN, CDR2 SYDVKM. The CDR3 bases are TGTGCCAGCAGTTTATCTGGGACAGGGGGCCCGTTTCCGTTTTTT. Translated, it gives CASSLSGTGGPFPFF. Drawing the rest from reference TRBV28 and TRBJ1-4, the complete variable domain is DVKVTQSSRYLVKRTGEKVFLECVQDMDHENMFWYRQDPGLGLRLIYFSYDVKMKEKGDIPEGYSVSREKKERFSLILESASTNQTSMYLCASSLSGTGGPFPFFGSGTQLSVL.

This clone was seen just once. The CDR3 sequence is CASSRDRAQQFF. Here the CDR3 DNA reads TGTGCCAGCAGCCGGGACAGGGCACAGCAGTTCTTC. This chain links TRBV6-5 with TRBJ2-1; 9 bases are a match to TRBD1. Germline V gene data show CDR1 as MNHEY and CDR2 as SVGAGI. V lost 6 bases to trimming and J lost 11 bases; unmatched junction nucleotides: 5. The CDR3 runs to 12 residues.

The CDR3 DNA reads TGTGCCAGCAGACTAGCGGGCCCCAGGGCCGGGGAGCTGTTTTTT. Its protein product is CASRLAGPRAGELFF. V and J are TRBV6-5 and TRBJ2-2, with 9 bases aligning to TRBD2. The CDR3 length is 15 residues. CDR1 is MNHEY, CDR2 SVGAGI, per germline. With 6 bases clipped from V and 6 bases from J, the junction kept 8 bases outside the gene matches.

V is TRBV9 and J is TRBJ1-2; weak D call: TRBD1 (6 bases). Trimming pared 1 base from V and 4 bases from J, leaving 14 bases between. The CDR3 loop spans 15 amino acids. Germline CDR1 and CDR2: SGDLS and YYNGEE. CDR3 DNA sequence: TGTGCCAGCAGCGTACAAACAGGGTTGGGCTATGGCTACACCTTC. Its translation is CASSVQTGLGYGYTF.

The rearrangement uses TRBV5-1 and TRBJ2-7; TRBD1 matches 10 bases. J gave up 6 bases and V 2 bases, and 5 bases lay outside the gene matches. This CDR3 has 14 amino acids. Germline V gene lookup returns CDR1 SGHRS and CDR2 YFSETQ. DNA of the CDR3: TGCGCCAGCAGCTTCGGGACAGGGGTGATCGAGCAGTACTTC. Encoded protein: CASSFGTGVIEQYF.

The chain links TRBV28 to TRBJ2-3; TRBD1 matches at 9 bases. Germline loops: CDR1 MDHEN, CDR2 SYDVKM. V shed 5 bases and J 0 bases; nucleotides not matched to a gene: 0. The CDR3 extends over 14 amino acids. CDR3 DNA: TGTGCCAGCAGTGGACAGGGGAGCACAGATACGCAGTATTTT. The encoded protein is CASSGQGSTDTQYF.

The rearrangement joins TRBV5-1 to TRBJ2-2; D unclear. The CDR3 runs to 13 residues. Germline V gives CDR1 SGHRS, CDR2 YFSETQ. Trimming took off 0 bases at V and 6 bases at J, with 6 bases between the two ends. CDR3 amino acids: CASSLDVAGELFF. The CDR3 DNA follows: TGCGCCAGCAGCTTGGACGTAGCCGGGGAGCTGTTTTTT.

This clone was counted a single time. This rearrangement joins TRBV5-1 to TRBJ1-2, with 7 bases matching TRBD1. The germline V gene encodes CDR1 SGHRS and CDR2 YFSETQ. The CDR3 is 14 residues long. V lost 0 bases to trimming and J lost 6 bases; unmatched junction nucleotides: 5. This CDR3 reads CASSLEGAVDGYTF. CDR3 nucleotide sequence: TGCGCCAGCAGCTTGGAGGGGGCTGTGGATGGCTACACCTTC.

The V call is TRBV27, the J call TRBJ2-1; TRBD2 aligns across 11 bases. The CDR3 is 14 amino acids. J was trimmed by 7 bases and V by 10 bases; bases with no gene match: 9. Per germline, CDR1 MNHEY and CDR2 SMNVEV (reference sequence). The CDR3, as DNA: TGTGCCACATCCGGGACTAGCGGCGCGAATGAGCAGTTCTTC. This codes for CATSGTSGANEQFF.